A selection of T cell receptor beta chains follows, all from one sample in a study of human T cells and chemical hapten exposure. MiXCR, applied by TCRdb to the RACE reads, yields one record per CDR3 protein. Counted here are some 94,000 distinct CDR3 sequences, around 12% occurring once; the ten biggest clones make up less than 2.5%. The material was whole blood, obtained in connection with sensitization to the hapten diphenylcyclopropenone (DPC). These receptors all come from a middle-aged woman with alopecia areata. Some clones in this sample may be carry-over from other donors' samples. The CDR3 runs from the conserved cysteine through the conserved F or W. D genes are given only for firm matches. Expanded clones get a size class; other rows say once, few or many, or leave the size out.

V gene,clone size,J gene,D gene,CDR3 DNA,CDR3 protein
TRBV7-2,.,TRBJ2-3,.,TGTGCCAGCAGCCGTAGAACAGGCACAGATACGCAGTATTTT,CASSRRTGTDTQYF
TRBV28,.,TRBJ2-1,.,TGTGCCAGCAGTTCAGGGACCATCGGGTCTGATGAGCAGTTCTTC,CASSSGTIGSDEQFF
TRBV30,few,TRBJ2-7,TRBD1,TGTGCCTGGAGTGTAGCAGGGGGCTTCTCCTACGAGCAGTACTTC,CAWSVAGGFSYEQYF
TRBV2,many,TRBJ2-1,TRBD2,TGTGCCAGCAGTGAAAGTGCAGCGGGAGGGACGGTTGAGCAGTTCTTC,CASSESAAGGTVEQFF
TRBV7-9,few,TRBJ2-5,TRBD1,TGTGCCAGCAGCAGAAACAGGGGCCCCGGGGAGACCCAGTACTTC,CASSRNRGPGETQYF
TRBV29-1,many,TRBJ2-7,TRBD2,TGCAGCGTTGTACTTGGGACTAGCGGAGGATACGAGCAGTACTTC,CSVVLGTSGGYEQYF
TRBV20-1,.,TRBJ2-1,TRBD2,TGCAGTGCTCCGGAGGCTAGCGGGAGGTTCCACAATGAGCAGTTCTTC,CSAPEASGRFHNEQFF
TRBV29-1,many,TRBJ2-3,.,TGCAGCGTTGAAGGGAGGGCCAGCACAGATACGCAGTATTTT,CSVEGRASTDTQYF
TRBV7-2,many,TRBJ1-1,.,TGTGCCAGCAGCTTAGTAGGTGTCCCTATTGGCACTGAAGCTTTCTTT,CASSLVGVPIGTEAFF
TRBV27,.,TRBJ1-5,.,TGTGCCATCGGACGGGGCGGACAGCCCCAGCATTTT,CAIGRGGQPQHF
TRBV11-2,many,TRBJ2-1,.,TGTGCCAGCAGCCCCCGACTAGACTACAATGAGCAGTTCTTC,CASSPRLDYNEQFF
TRBV28,.,TRBJ2-7,TRBD2,TGTGCCAGCAGCGTACCAGCGGGAGGAGGGGAGCAGTACTTC,CASSVPAGGGEQYF
TRBV29-1,few,TRBJ1-5,.,TGCAGCGTAGCGGGGTCAAACGATCAGCCCCAGCATTTT,CSVAGSNDQPQHF
TRBV5-1,.,TRBJ2-1,.,TGCGCCAGCTCCATACCGGGCTCCCCGCCGTACAATGAGCAGTTCTTC,CASSIPGSPPYNEQFF
TRBV29-1,once,TRBJ2-2,TRBD1,TGCAGCGTACGACAGGGGTGGACCGGGGAGCTGTTTTTT,CSVRQGWTGELFF
TRBV29-1,.,TRBJ2-7,TRBD1,TGCAGCGTTGCCCAAAAGGGGACAGGGCCCTACGAGCAGTACTTC,CSVAQKGTGPYEQYF
TRBV6-6,many,TRBJ2-5,.,TGTGCCAGCAGTTCCGGAGAGACCCAGTACTTC,CASSSGETQYF
TRBV20-1,.,TRBJ1-5,.,TGCAGTGCTAGACGGGGAGGCAATCAGCCCCAGCATTTT,CSARRGGNQPQHF
TRBV7-9,.,TRBJ2-4,.,TGTGCCAGCAGCTTCATTTCAGGGTACGAAAACATTCAGTACTTC,CASSFISGYENIQYF
TRBV6-5,few,TRBJ2-3,.,TGTGCCAGCAGTTACCTCAGGGATAGCACAGATACGCAGTATTTT,CASSYLRDSTDTQYF
TRBV6-2/TRBV6-3,few,TRBJ2-7,TRBD1,TGTGCCAGCAACGACGGGACAGTCGACGAGCAGTACTTC,CASNDGTVDEQYF
TRBV6-1,.,TRBJ2-5,TRBD1,TGTGCCAGCAGCAAGGGACAGATTCAAGAGACCCAGTACTTC,CASSKGQIQETQYF
TRBV28,.,TRBJ2-7,.,TGTGCCAGCAAAAAAAGACTAGGCCCCTACGAGCAGTACTTC,CASKKRLGPYEQYF
TRBV6-5,.,TRBJ2-7,.,TGTGCCAGCAGTTCCGGGTTGACGCGCGAGCAGTACTTC,CASSSGLTREQYF
TRBV11-3,many,TRBJ2-3,TRBD1,TGTGCCAGCAGCTTAGAAGGGGGCTTGACCACAGATACGCAGTATTTT,CASSLEGGLTTDTQYF
TRBV5-4,many,TRBJ1-1,TRBD1,TGTGCCAGCAGCACGGACAGGAGGGAAGCTTTCTTT,CASSTDRREAFF
TRBV12-3/TRBV12-4,few,TRBJ2-7,TRBD1,TGTGCCAGCTCTGGGACAGGGAGCTACGAGCAGTACTTC,CASSGTGSYEQYF